One and the same sample provided the 27 T cell receptor beta chains below, sequenced in a study of neurological immune-mediated disorders (dated by TCRdb to 2018 to 2020). The receptor library was made with 5' RACE. This sample was sequenced with an Illumina HiSeq 2500. The raw public data were reprocessed by TCRdb itself: fastp quality trimming at Q25, MiXCR clonotype calling, in-frame beta chains only. Each entry is one CDR3 protein sequence, shown with its most common DNA and genes. The sample has approximately 80,000 distinct CDR3 sequences on record, almost 6% of them singletons. Of the sample, 6.5% to 9.5% falls within the top ten clones. This sample's time point label indicates: longitudinal time-point 2. The sample consisted of PBMCs. These receptors all come from a woman in her fifties or sixties with multiple sclerosis.

This clonotype has a count of ten or more. The chain uses TRBV11-2 and TRBJ1-1; 9 bases match TRBD1. The CDR3 has 16 amino acids. Germline V lookup: CDR1 SGHAT, CDR2 FQNNGV. J lost 4 bases, V lost 4 bases, and 10 bases had no gene match. The CDR3 bases are TGTGCCAGCAGCTCTCACAGGGGGCGGTTGAGCACTGAAGCTTTCTTT. Translating it yields CASSSHRGRLSTEAFF.

Details on this clonotype: Possible read error: a much larger clone is one base away. The rearrangement uses TRBV19 and TRBJ2-3; D is uncertain. The V end was cut by 11 bases, the J end by 3 bases, with 12 bases between. The CDR3 length is 12 residues. Germline assignment: CDR1 LNHDA and CDR2 SQIVND (reference sequence). CDR3 bases: TGTGCCGGACCCGCGGAAACAGATACGCAGTATTTT. It translates to CAGPAETDTQYF.

There are a few counts of this clonotype. The CDR3 sequence is CASSQARTGNTEAFF. The CDR3 region has the DNA TGCGCCAGCAGCCAAGCTAGGACAGGGAACACTGAAGCTTTCTTT. The chain has TRBV4-1 and TRBJ1-1; 7 nucleotides match TRBD1. The junction had 3 bases not matched to a gene; V was cut back by 1 base and J by 1 base. CDR1 is MGHRA and CDR2 is YSYEKL in the germline V gene. This CDR3 is 15 amino acids long.

There are many counts of this clonotype. The V call is TRBV15, the J call TRBJ1-4; D ambiguous. CDR3 length equals 14 residues. Trimming stripped 6 bases from V and 6 bases from J, with 14 bases between. Germline-derived CDR1 and CDR2 are LNHNV and YYDKDF (reference sequence). The CDR3 nucleotides are TGTGCCACCAGGGGAGGCTATGACGATGAAAAACTGTTTTTT. Residues: CATRGGYDDEKLFF. Filled out from reference TRBV15 and TRBJ1-4, the complete variable domain reads DAMVIQNPRYQVTQFGKPVTLSCSQTLNHNVMYWYQQKSSQAPKLLFHYYDKDFNNEADTPDNFQSRRPNTSFCFLDIRSPGLGDTAMYLCATRGGYDDEKLFFGSGTQLSVL.

V usage is TRBV5-1 and J usage is TRBJ2-2; D might be TRBD1 (5 bases). The CDR3 runs to 14 residues. Between the trimmed V and J ends, which lost 6 bases and 5 bases, there was a span of 14 bases. The germline V gene encodes CDR1 SGHRS and CDR2 YFSETQ. CDR3 sequence: CASNVRDSTGELFF. The CDR3 bases are TGCGCCAGCAACGTCAGGGATTCAACCGGGGAGCTGTTTTTT.

This clonotype was recorded at least ten times. The V call is TRBV2, the J call TRBJ2-3; a possible D gene is TRBD2 (6 bases). The CDR3 runs to 14 residues. V was trimmed by 1 base and J by 6 bases, leaving 11 bases between them. Germline V lookup: CDR1 SNHLY, CDR2 FYNNEI. Here the CDR3 DNA reads TGTGCCAGCAGTGAAGGGGGGGTCCTCGATACGCAGTATTTT. This codes for CASSEGGVLDTQYF.

In its sample, this clonotype was seen many times. The rearrangement uses TRBV20-1 and TRBJ2-3; TRBD2 might be the D (6 bases). V dropped 3 bases and J dropped 1 base, with 8 bases sitting between them. The CDR3 is 13 amino acids. Germline loops: CDR1 DFQATT, CDR2 SNEGSKA (reference sequence). The CDR3 spells CSASPSGTDTQYF. CDR3 in DNA: TGCAGTGCTAGTCCTAGCGGCACAGATACGCAGTATTTT.

The gene calls are TRBV20-1 and TRBJ1-4; D is unclear. V was pared by 0 bases and J by 6 bases, with 8 bases between. The CDR3 spans 13 residues. CDR1 is DFQATT and CDR2 is SNEGSKA in the germline V gene (reference sequence). The CDR3 sequence: CSARDGTYEKLFF. The CDR3 DNA reads TGCAGTGCTAGAGACGGAACCTATGAAAAACTGTTTTTT.

This clonotype was detected ten times or more. The chain has TRBV4-2 and TRBJ2-3, with D unclear. This CDR3 spans 15 amino acids. With 0 bases removed from V and 0 bases from J, the gap between germline ends came to 7 bases. CDR1 and CDR2 (germline): LGHNA, YNFKEQ. CDR3 DNA: TGTGCCAGCAGCCAAGAGCTATTAAGCACAGATACGCAGTATTTT. Translating it yields CASSQELLSTDTQYF.

At least ten counts were recorded for this clonotype. The chain joins TRBV7-2 to TRBJ2-3; a weak D match, TRBD2 (6 bases). Per germline, CDR1 SGHTA and CDR2 FQGNSA. The ends were cut back, 1 base at V and 0 bases at J, with 11 bases in the middle. The length of the CDR3 is 16 residues. CDR3 region: CASSLEPSASTDTQYF. The CDR3, as DNA: TGTGCCAGCAGCTTAGAGCCTAGCGCAAGCACAGATACGCAGTATTTT. The variable domain in full, with the rest retrieved from reference TRBV7-2 and TRBJ2-3, is GAGVSQSPSNKVTEKGKDVELRCDPISGHTALYWYRQSLGQGLEFLIYFQGNSAPDKSGLPSDRFSAERTGGSVSTLTIQRTQQEDSAVYLCASSLEPSASTDTQYFGPGTRLTVL.

This clonotype was seen repeatedly, ten times or more. The chain carries TRBV20-1 and TRBJ1-5; D is undetermined. This CDR3 has 10 residues. Germline V CDR1 and CDR2: DFQATT, SNEGSKA (reference sequence). Trimming shortened V by 6 bases and J by 2 bases, and 2 bases separated the two germline ends. This chain's CDR3 is CSAGNQPQHF. The DNA for the CDR3 is TGCAGTGCAGGCAATCAGCCCCAGCATTTT.

There are many counts of this clonotype. The chain recombines TRBV7-2 with TRBJ2-2, with 8 bases lining up with TRBD1. Germline V gives CDR1 SGHTA, CDR2 FQGNSA. The CDR3 runs to 15 residues. Trimming removed 5 bases from V and 9 bases from J; junction bases left unmatched: 11. CDR3 DNA sequence: TGTGCCAGCAGCCGCGGACAGGGATTTTCCAGGGAGCTGTTTTTT. Amino acid sequence: CASSRGQGFSRELFF. Full variable domain (rest looked up from reference TRBV7-2 and TRBJ2-2): GAGVSQSPSNKVTEKGKDVELRCDPISGHTALYWYRQSLGQGLEFLIYFQGNSAPDKSGLPSDRFSAERTGGSVSTLTIQRTQQEDSAVYLCASSRGQGFSRELFFGEGSRLTVL.

This clonotype was picked up many times. The chain carries TRBV5-1 and TRBJ1-4; no clear D gene. Germline V gene data show CDR1 as SGHRS and CDR2 as YFSETQ. The CDR3 totals 14 residues. Trimming stripped 6 bases from V and 7 bases from J, with 16 bases between. The CDR3 sequence is CASTVVPSSEKLFF. In DNA, the CDR3 is TGCGCCAGCACCGTGGTGCCGTCGAGTGAAAAACTGTTTTTT. Full variable domain (outside the CDR3, taken from reference TRBV5-1 and TRBJ1-4): KAGVTQTPRYLIKTRGQQVTLSCSPISGHRSVSWYQQTPGQGLQFLFEYFSETQRNKGNFPGRFSGRQFSNSRSEMNVSTLELGDSALYLCASTVVPSSEKLFFGSGTQLSVL.

This clonotype occurred many times. The rearrangement joins TRBV25-1 to TRBJ2-7; D is possibly TRBD1 (6 bases). V lost 2 bases and J 4 bases, leaving 12 bases between the germline ends. This CDR3 comprises 14 residues. Germline CDR1 MGHDK, CDR2 SYGVNS. The CDR3 sequence: CASSEEGHRYEQYF. The CDR3 DNA reads TGTGCCAGCAGTGAAGAGGGACACCGATACGAGCAGTACTTC.

This clonotype was detected many times. The CDR3 DNA reads as TGTGCCAGCAGCCGCCAAAGGGACTTACGATTAGAGACCCAGTACTTC. This codes for CASSRQRDLRLETQYF. The V call is TRBV3-1, the J call TRBJ2-5; possibly TRBD2 for D (6 bases). Between the trimmed V and J ends, which lost 4 bases and 4 bases, there was a span of 19 bases. This CDR3 contains 16 residues. Germline CDR1 and CDR2: LGHDT and YNNKEL (reference sequence).

Ten or more counts support this clonotype. The chain employs TRBV20-1 and TRBJ2-7, with D possibly TRBD1 on 5 matching bases. The CDR3 is made up of 13 amino acids. Germline-derived CDR1 and CDR2 are DFQATT and SNEGSKA (reference sequence). Trimming took off 1 base at V and 1 base at J, with 8 bases between the two ends. CDR3: CSARGQWSYEQYF. CDR3 in DNA: TGCAGTGCTAGAGGACAGTGGTCCTACGAGCAGTACTTC.

This clonotype has at least ten counts. CDR3 sequence reads: CASFADSSYEQYF. In DNA, the CDR3 is TGTGCCAGCTTTGCGGACAGCTCCTACGAGCAGTACTTC. The chain is built from TRBV28 and TRBJ2-7, with TRBD1 as a possible D gene (6 bases). The length of the CDR3 is 13 residues. Germline V gives CDR1 MDHEN, CDR2 SYDVKM. V was clipped by 8 bases and J by 0 bases, with 11 bases between them.

This clonotype showed up many times. The chain carries TRBV14 and TRBJ2-7; TRBD2 aligns across 11 bases. The CDR3 consists of 17 residues. CDR1 is SGHDN, CDR2 FVKESK, per germline. Trimming took 2 bases from V and 7 from J; bases not matched to a gene: 13. This CDR3 is CASSQPPGTSGLGEQYF. The CDR3 bases are TGTGCCAGCAGCCAACCCCCTGGGACTAGCGGTCTGGGGGAGCAGTACTTC.

This clonotype was seen ten or more times. The chain is built from TRBV29-1 and TRBJ2-7, with 8 nucleotides matching TRBD1. Trimming removed 7 bases from V and 3 bases from J; junction bases left unmatched: 5. The CDR3 length is 12 residues. Germline assignment: CDR1 SQVTM and CDR2 ANQGSEA. The CDR3 here is CSADRGDYEQYF. The CDR3 DNA reads TGCAGCGCTGACAGGGGCGACTACGAGCAGTACTTC.

CDR3 nucleotide sequence: TGTGCCATCAGTGAGTCGAGGATGGGGGGCGAGACCCAGTACTTC. Amino acid sequence: CAISESRMGGETQYF. The J gene is TRBJ2-5, the V gene TRBV10-3, with D perhaps TRBD1 or TRBD2 (6 bases each). Germline assignment: CDR1 ENHRY and CDR2 SYGVKD. The V gene lost 0 bases and the J gene lost 5 bases, with 13 bases spanning the gap. The CDR3 extends over 15 amino acids.

This clonotype appeared many times. This sequence joins TRBV20-1 and TRBJ1-6, with no clear D. The CDR3 is made up of 16 amino acids. V lost 6 bases, J lost 10 bases, and 25 bases lay in between. Germline V gives CDR1 DFQATT, CDR2 SNEGSKA (reference sequence). CDR3 sequence reads: CSAPREGGRVGSPLHF. The CDR3 DNA sequence: TGCAGTGCACCGAGGGAAGGAGGGAGGGTCGGGTCACCCCTCCACTTT.

This clonotype was found once. The J gene is TRBJ2-1, the V gene TRBV4-1, with TRBD2 matching 7 bases. CDR3 length: 16 residues. Trimming removed 3 bases from V and 9 bases from J; junction bases left unmatched: 14. From germline, CDR1 is MGHRA and CDR2 YSYEKL. The CDR3 DNA is TGCGCCAGCAGCCAGTGGGCTAGCGGTGGTCTGCCTGAGCAGTTCTTC. Residues: CASSQWASGGLPEQFF.

There are many counts of this clonotype. CDR3 bases: TGTGCCAGCAGCTTCGCGCATACTAGCGGGGGGAATGAGCAGTTCTTC. Translating gives CASSFAHTSGGNEQFF. This chain links TRBV7-9 with TRBJ2-1; 12 positions agree with TRBD2. The CDR3 is 16 residues long. Unmatched junction bases numbered 7, after V lost 3 bases and J lost 7 bases. Germline values: CDR1 SEHNR, CDR2 FQNEAQ (reference sequence).

This clonotype was recorded at least ten times. The chain combines TRBV10-2 with TRBJ1-2; D might be TRBD1 (6 bases). Germline assignment: CDR1 WSHSY and CDR2 SAAADI. CDR3 size: 13 residues. Trimming took 2 bases from V and 3 from J, leaving 7 bases between them. Here the CDR3 DNA reads TGCGCCAGCAGTGAGCGGACAGACTATGGCTACACCTTC. Translating it yields CASSERTDYGYTF.

The chain couples TRBV20-1 to TRBJ1-1; weak D call: TRBD1 (5 bases). The CDR3 loop spans 12 amino acids. V dropped 5 bases and J dropped 7 bases, with 14 bases sitting between them. CDR1 and CDR2 (germline): DFQATT, SNEGSKA (reference sequence). The CDR3 DNA follows: TGCAGTGCTCTGCAGGGCGCGGTTGAAGCTTTCTTT. Protein product: CSALQGAVEAFF.

This clonotype was seen more than once but under ten times. The genes are TRBV5-6 and TRBJ1-1; D ambiguous. Germline CDR1 is SGHDT and CDR2 is YYEEEE. Trimming pared 4 bases from V and 10 bases from J, leaving 14 bases between. The CDR3 has 12 residues. CDR3 in DNA: TGTGCCAGCAGCCGGTTCCGCGAGGGAGCTTTCTTT. Translation: CASSRFREGAFF. Supplemented by reference TRBV5-6 and TRBJ1-1, the full variable domain reads DAGVTQSPTHLIKTRGQQVTLRCSPKSGHDTVSWYQQALGQGPQFIFQYYEEEERQRGNFPDRFSGHQFPNYSSELNVNALLLGDSALYLCASSRFREGAFFGQGTRLTVV.

This chain links TRBV12-3 or TRBV12-4 with TRBJ2-2, with TRBD1 identical over 7 bases. V shed 6 bases and J 1 base; nucleotides not matched to a gene: 2. This CDR3 region has 14 residues. CDR3 sequence reads: CASRGTVNTGELFF. CDR3 DNA sequence: TGTGCCAGCAGGGGGACAGTGAACACCGGGGAGCTGTTTTTT.